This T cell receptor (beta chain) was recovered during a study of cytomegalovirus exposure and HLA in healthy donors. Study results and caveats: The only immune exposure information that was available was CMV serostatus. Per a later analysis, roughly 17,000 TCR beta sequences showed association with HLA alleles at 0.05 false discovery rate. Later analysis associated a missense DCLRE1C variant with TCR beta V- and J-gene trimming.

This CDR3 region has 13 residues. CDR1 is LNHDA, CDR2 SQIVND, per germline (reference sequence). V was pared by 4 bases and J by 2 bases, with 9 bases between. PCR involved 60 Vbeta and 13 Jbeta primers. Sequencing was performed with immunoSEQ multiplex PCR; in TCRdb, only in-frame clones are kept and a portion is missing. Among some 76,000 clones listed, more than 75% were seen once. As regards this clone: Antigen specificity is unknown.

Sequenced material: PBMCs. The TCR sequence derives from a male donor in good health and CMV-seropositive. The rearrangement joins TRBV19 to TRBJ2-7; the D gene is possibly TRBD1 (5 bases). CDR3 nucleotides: TGTGCCAGTAGTAGGGGCAGTACCTACGAGCAGTACTTC. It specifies CASSRGSTYEQYF.